Listed below are T cell receptor beta chains from one sample, sequenced in a study of beta chain features in type 1 diabetes. Sequenced by immunoSEQ multiplex PCR; TCRdb stores in-frame clones only, minus some. The data contain around 600,000 clones, around 12% of them seen just once; the ten biggest clones take up around 0.12%. The specimen sequenced was naive CD4+ T cells from blood. Receptor source: a man aged 30 to 39 with type 1 diabetes. The conserved cysteine and the conserved F or W are not part of the CDR3 here. Clone size is stated in some rows and not others, as once, few, many or a class when expanded.

V	size	J	CDR3
TRBV19	-	TRBJ2-2	ASQKGSQRGNTGELF
TRBV6-5	-	TRBJ2-2	ASRPRDAWSGELF
TRBV6-5	few	TRBJ1-6	ASSYSTGGDSPLH
TRBV6-5	-	TRBJ2-5	ASSLQLQETQY
TRBV9	few	TRBJ2-7	ASSADLDRAHEQY
TRBV19	few	TRBJ1-6	ASSLKWQDTHN
TRBV7-2	-	TRBJ1-1	ASSLQGDTEAF
TRBV19	-	TRBJ2-1	ASSIQEDEQF
TRBV18	-	TRBJ1-4	ASSPPNEKLF
TRBV7-2	-	TRBJ2-3	ASGPSRFLSTDTQY
TRBV7-8	few	TRBJ1-2	ASSPRVLEGASGYT
TRBV6-6	once	TRBJ2-1	ASSSGGLGIHNEQF
TRBV4-3	-	TRBJ1-2	ASSQLGGEGYGYT
TRBV9	-	TRBJ1-5	ASSVGNSNQPQH
TRBV29-1	-	TRBJ2-7	SCLDRGNYEQY
TRBV12-5	-	TRBJ2-7	ASGYGEGLEY
TRBV27	-	TRBJ1-6	ASSAGDRENSPLH
TRBV10-3	-	TRBJ2-7	AISESNEQLSR
TRBV6-5	many	TRBJ1-6	ASSYEPVVDSPLH
TRBV7-2	-	TRBJ2-7	ASSNLRRDEQY
TRBV6-6	-	TRBJ2-5	ASHRVLGQETQY
TRBV18	-	TRBJ1-2	ASSPRGDSYGYT
TRBV18	few	TRBJ1-2	ASSPPGGNYGYT
TRBV5-1	few	TRBJ2-1	ASSLDLRYEQF
TRBV9	-	TRBJ2-1	ANSTSCVDPNNEQF
TRBV9	-	TRBJ2-3	ASSVGHTDTQY
TRBV7-2	few	TRBJ1-2	ASSPKTGDYGYT
TRBV10-3	few	TRBJ2-7	AISESTSSVNEQY
TRBV29-1	-	TRBJ1-1	SVEAGTGLNTEAF
TRBV19	few	TRBJ2-7	ASSQTALTYEQY
TRBV19	-	TRBJ2-1	ASSIGQGRLSSYNEQF
TRBV6-5	few	TRBJ1-5	ASSSPNQPQH
TRBV6-5	few	TRBJ2-3	ASSSVAGTSTDTQY
TRBV29-1	-	TRBJ2-7	SVSRGNYEQY
TRBV20-1	few	TRBJ1-4	SAENEKLF
TRBV7-9	-	TRBJ1-5	ASSPGGSSRAQH
TRBV7-3	few	TRBJ2-1	ASSSGGTVYNEQF
TRBV5-1	few	TRBJ1-2	ASSLQGSPGGYT
TRBV7-2	few	TRBJ2-1	ASSPVSGVNEQF
TRBV7-9	many	TRBJ2-1	ASSLEIEEF
TRBV10-3	-	TRBJ1-2	AISESIGTGATNYGYT
TRBV7-9	-	TRBJ2-2	ASSLRTANTGELF